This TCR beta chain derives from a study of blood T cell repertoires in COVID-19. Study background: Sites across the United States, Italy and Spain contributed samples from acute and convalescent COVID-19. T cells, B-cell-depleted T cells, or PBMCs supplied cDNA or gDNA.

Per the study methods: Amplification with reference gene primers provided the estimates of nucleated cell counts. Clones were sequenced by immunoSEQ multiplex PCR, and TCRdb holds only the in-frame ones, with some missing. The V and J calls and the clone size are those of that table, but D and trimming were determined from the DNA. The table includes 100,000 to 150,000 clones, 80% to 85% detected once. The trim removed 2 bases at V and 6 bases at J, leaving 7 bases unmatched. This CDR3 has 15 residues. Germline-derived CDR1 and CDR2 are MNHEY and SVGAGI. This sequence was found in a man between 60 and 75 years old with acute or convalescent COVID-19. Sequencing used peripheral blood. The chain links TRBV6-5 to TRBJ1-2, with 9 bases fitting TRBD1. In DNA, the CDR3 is TGTGCCAGCAGTTACAAGCTCACAGGGGGCAATGGCTACACCTTC. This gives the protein CASSYKLTGGNGYTF.